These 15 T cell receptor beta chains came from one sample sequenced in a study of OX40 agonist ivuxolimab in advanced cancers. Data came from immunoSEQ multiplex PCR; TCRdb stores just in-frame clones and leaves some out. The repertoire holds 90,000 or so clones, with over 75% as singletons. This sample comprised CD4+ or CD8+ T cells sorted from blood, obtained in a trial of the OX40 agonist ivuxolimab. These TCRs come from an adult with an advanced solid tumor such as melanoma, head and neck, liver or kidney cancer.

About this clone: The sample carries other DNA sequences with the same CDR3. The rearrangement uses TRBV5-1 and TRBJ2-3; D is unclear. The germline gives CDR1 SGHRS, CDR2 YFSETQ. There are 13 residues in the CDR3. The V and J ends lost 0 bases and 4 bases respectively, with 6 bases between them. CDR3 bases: TGCGCCAGCAGCTTGGGTCAGGCAGATACGCAGTATTTT. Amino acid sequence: CASSLGQADTQYF.

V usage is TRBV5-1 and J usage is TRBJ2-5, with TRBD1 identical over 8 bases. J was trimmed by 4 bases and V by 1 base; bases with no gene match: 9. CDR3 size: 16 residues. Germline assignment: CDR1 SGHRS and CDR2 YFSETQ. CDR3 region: CASSLTANTGGETQYF. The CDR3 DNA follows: TGCGCCAGCAGCTTGACGGCGAATACAGGGGGAGAGACCCAGTACTTC.

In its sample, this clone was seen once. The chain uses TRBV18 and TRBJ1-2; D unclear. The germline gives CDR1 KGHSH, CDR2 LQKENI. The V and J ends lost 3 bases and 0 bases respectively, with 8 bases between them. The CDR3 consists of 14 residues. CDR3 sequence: CASSPGTPNYGYTF. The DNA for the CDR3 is TGTGCCAGCTCACCTGGTACGCCTAACTATGGCTACACCTTC. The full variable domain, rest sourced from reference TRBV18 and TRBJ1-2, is NAGVMQNPRHLVRRRGQEARLRCSPMKGHSHVYWYRQLPEEGLKFMVYLQKENIIDESGMPKERFSAEFPKEGPSILRIQQVVRGDSAAYFCASSPGTPNYGYTFGSGTRLTVV.

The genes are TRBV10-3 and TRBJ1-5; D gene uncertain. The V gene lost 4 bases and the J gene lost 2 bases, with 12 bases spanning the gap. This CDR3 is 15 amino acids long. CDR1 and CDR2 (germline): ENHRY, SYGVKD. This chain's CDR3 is CAISVALAGNQPQHF. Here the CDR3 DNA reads TGTGCCATCAGTGTGGCTCTCGCTGGCAATCAGCCCCAGCATTTT.

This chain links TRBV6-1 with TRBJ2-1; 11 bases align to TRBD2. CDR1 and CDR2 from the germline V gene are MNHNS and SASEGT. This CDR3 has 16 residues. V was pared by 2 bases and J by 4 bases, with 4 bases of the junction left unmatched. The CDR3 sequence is CASSEMVAGGYNEQFF. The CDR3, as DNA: TGTGCCAGCAGTGAAATGGTAGCGGGAGGGTACAATGAGCAGTTCTTC.

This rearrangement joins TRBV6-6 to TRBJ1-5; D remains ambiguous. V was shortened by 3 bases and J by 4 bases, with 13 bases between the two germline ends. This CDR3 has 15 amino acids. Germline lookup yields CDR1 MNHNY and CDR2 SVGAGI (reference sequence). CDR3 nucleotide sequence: TGTGCCAGCAGTTATCCCCCGGCGGAAAATCAGCCCCAGCATTTT. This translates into CASSYPPAENQPQHF.

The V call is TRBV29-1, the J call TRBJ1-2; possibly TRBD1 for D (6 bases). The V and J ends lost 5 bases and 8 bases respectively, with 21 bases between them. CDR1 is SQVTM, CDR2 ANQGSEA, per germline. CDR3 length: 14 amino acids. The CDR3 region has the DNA TGCAGCGTTTCCCCGGGGGCAGGAGGTCTGGGCTACACCTTC. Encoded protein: CSVSPGAGGLGYTF.

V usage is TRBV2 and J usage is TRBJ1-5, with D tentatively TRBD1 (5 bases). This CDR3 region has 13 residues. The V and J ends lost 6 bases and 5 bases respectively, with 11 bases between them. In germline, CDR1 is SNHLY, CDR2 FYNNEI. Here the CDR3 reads CASRAGRDQPQHF. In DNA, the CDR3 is TGTGCCAGCAGGGCAGGGCGGGATCAGCCCCAGCATTTT.

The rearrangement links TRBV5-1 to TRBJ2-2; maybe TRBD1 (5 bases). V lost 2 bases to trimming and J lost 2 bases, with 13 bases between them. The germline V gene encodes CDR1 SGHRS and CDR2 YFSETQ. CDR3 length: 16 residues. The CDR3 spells CASSLAGNLNTGELFF. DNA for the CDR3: TGCGCCAGCAGCTTAGCAGGGAACTTAAACACCGGGGAGCTGTTTTTT.

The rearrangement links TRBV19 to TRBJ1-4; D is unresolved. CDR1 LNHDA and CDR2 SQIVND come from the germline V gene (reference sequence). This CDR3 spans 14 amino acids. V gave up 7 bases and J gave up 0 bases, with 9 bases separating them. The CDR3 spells CASMQYATNEKLFF. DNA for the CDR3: TGTGCCAGTATGCAGTACGCAACTAATGAAAAACTGTTTTTT.

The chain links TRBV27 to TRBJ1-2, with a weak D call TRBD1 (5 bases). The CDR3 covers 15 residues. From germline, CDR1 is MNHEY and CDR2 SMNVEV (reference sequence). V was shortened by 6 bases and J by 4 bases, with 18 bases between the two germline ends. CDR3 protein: CASRSNPDSFYGYTF. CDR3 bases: TGTGCCAGCAGAAGTAACCCCGACAGCTTCTATGGCTACACCTTC.

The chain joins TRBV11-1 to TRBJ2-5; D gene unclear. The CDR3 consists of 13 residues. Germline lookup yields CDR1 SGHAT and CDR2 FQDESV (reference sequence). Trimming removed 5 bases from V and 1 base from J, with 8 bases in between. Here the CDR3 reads CASSEAVQETQYF. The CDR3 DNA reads TGTGCCAGCAGCGAGGCGGTCCAAGAGACCCAGTACTTC.

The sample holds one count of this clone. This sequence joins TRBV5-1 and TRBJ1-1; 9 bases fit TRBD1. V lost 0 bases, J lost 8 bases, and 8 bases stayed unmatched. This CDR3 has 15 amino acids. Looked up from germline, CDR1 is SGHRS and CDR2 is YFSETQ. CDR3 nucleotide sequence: TGCGCCAGCAGCTTGGCGGTACAGGGGGCGCGAGAAGCTTTCTTT. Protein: CASSLAVQGAREAFF.

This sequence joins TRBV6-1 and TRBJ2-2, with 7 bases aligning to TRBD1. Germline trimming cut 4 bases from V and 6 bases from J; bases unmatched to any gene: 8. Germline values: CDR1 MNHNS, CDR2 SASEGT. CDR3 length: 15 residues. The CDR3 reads CASSAQGSDAGELFF. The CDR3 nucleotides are TGTGCCAGCAGTGCACAGGGGTCGGATGCCGGGGAGCTGTTTTTT.

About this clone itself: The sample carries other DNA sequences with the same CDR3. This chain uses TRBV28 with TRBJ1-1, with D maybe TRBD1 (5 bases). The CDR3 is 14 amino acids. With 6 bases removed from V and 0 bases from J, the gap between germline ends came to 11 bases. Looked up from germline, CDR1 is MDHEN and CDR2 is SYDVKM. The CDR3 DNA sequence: TGTGCCAGCAGGGGCGGGACCATGAACACTGAAGCTTTCTTT. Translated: CASRGGTMNTEAFF. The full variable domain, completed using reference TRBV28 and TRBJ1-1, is DVKVTQSSRYLVKRTGEKVFLECVQDMDHENMFWYRQDPGLGLRLIYFSYDVKMKEKGDIPEGYSVSREKKERFSLILESASTNQTSMYLCASRGGTMNTEAFFGQGTRLTVV.